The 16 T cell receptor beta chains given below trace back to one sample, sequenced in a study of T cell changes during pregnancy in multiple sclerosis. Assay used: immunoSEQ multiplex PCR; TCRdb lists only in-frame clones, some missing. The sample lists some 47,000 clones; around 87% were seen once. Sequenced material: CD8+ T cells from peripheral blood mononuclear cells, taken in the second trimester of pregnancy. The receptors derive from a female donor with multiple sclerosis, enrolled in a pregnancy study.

The CDR3 DNA reads TGCAGCGACACCCGCGAGGGGGGGGAGACCCAGTACTTC. Translated, it gives CSDTREGGETQYF. The chain links TRBV29-1 to TRBJ2-5, with D perhaps TRBD2 (7 bases). In germline, CDR1 is SQVTM, CDR2 ANQGSEA. V shed 7 bases and J shed 5 bases, with 17 bases lying between them. The CDR3 is made up of 13 amino acids.

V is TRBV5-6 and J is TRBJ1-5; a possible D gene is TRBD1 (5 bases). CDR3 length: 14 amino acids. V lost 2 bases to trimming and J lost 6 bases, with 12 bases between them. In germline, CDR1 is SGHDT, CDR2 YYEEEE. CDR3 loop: CASSLGAGGQPQHF. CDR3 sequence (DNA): TGTGCCAGCAGCTTAGGGGCAGGTGGTCAGCCCCAGCATTTT.

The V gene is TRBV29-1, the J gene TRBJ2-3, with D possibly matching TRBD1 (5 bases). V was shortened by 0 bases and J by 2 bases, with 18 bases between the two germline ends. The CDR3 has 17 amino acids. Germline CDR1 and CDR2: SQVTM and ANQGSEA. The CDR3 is CSVEDLAQGGPTDTQYF. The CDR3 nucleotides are TGCAGCGTTGAAGATCTGGCCCAGGGCGGTCCCACAGATACGCAGTATTTT.

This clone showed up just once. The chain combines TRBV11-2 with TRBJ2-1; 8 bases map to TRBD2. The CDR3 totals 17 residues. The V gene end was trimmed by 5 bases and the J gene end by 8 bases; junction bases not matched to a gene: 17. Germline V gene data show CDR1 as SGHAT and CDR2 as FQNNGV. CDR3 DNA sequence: TGTGCCAGCAGCGATCTCCCGACTAGCGAATATCACGATGAGCAGTTCTTC. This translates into CASSDLPTSEYHDEQFF. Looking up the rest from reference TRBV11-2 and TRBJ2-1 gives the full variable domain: EAGVAQSPRYKIIEKRQSVAFWCNPISGHATLYWYQQILGQGPKLLIQFQNNGVVDDSQLPKDRFSAERLKGVDSTLKIQPAKLEDSAVYLCASSDLPTSEYHDEQFFGPGTRLTVL.

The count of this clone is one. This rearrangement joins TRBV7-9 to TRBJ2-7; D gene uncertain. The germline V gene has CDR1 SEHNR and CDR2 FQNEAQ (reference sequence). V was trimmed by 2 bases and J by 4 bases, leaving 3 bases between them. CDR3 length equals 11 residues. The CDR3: CASSLPYEQYF. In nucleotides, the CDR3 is TGTGCCAGCAGCTTACCGTACGAGCAGTACTTC. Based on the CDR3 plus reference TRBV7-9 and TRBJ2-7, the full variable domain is DTGVSQNPRHKITKRGQNVTFRCDPISEHNRLYWYRQTLGQGPEFLTYFQNEAQLEKSRLLSDRFSAERPKGSFSTLEIQRTEQGDSAMYLCASSLPYEQYFGPGTRLTVT.

The chain's CDR3 is CASSLATGGLQETQYF. The CDR3 region has the DNA TGTGCCAGCAGCTTAGCAACGGGGGGCCTGCAAGAGACCCAGTACTTC. The chain couples TRBV7-6 to TRBJ2-5, with D possibly TRBD2 on 7 matching bases. The CDR3 runs 16 residues. V was shortened by 0 bases and J by 2 bases, with 13 bases between the two germline ends. CDR1 is SGHVS and CDR2 is FNYEAQ in the germline V gene.

CDR3: CASSPRQGGTDTQYF. CDR3 nucleotides: TGTGCCAGCAGCCCCCGGCAGGGTGGCACAGATACGCAGTATTTT. The rearrangement links TRBV2 to TRBJ2-3; TRBD1 is a possible D gene (5 bases). The CDR3 consists of 15 residues. V was pared by 6 bases and J by 1 base, with 14 bases between. Germline V CDR1 and CDR2: SNHLY, FYNNEI.

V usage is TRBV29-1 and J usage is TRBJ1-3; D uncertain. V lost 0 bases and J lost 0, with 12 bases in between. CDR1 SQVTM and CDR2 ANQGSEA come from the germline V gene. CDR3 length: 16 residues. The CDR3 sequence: CSVEDWSSLSGNTIYF. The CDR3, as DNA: TGCAGCGTTGAAGATTGGAGCAGCCTCTCTGGAAACACCATATATTTT. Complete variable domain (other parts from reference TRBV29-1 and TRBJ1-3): SAVISQKPSRDICQRGTSLTIQCQVDSQVTMMFWYRQQPGQSLTLIATANQGSEATYESGFVIDKFPISRPNLTFSTLTVSNMSPEDSSIYLCSVEDWSSLSGNTIYFGEGSWLTVV.

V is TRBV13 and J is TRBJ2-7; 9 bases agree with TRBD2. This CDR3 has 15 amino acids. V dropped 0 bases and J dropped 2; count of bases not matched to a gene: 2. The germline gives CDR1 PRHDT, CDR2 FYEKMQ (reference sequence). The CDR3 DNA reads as TGTGCCAGCAGCTTAGGGCGGGGGGGTCCCTACGAGCAGTACTTC. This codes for CASSLGRGGPYEQYF.

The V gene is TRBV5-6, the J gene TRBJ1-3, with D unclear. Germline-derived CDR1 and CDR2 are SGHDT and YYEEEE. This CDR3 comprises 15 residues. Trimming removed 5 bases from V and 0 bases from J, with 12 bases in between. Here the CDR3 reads CASRSDRSSGNTIYF. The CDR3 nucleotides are TGTGCCAGCAGGTCTGACCGGAGCTCTGGAAACACCATATATTTT.

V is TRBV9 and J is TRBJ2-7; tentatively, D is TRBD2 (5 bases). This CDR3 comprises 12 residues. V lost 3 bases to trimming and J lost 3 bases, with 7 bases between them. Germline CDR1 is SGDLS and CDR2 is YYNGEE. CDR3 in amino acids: CASSAEGYEQYF. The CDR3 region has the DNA TGTGCCAGCAGCGCCGAGGGCTACGAGCAGTACTTC.

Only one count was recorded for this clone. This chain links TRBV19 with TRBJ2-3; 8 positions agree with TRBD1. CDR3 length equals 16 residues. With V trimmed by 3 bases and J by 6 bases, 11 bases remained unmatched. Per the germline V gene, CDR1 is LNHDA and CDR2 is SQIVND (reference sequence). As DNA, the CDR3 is TGTGCCAGTAGTATCCTACCAGGGGGCGCGGGGGATACGCAGTATTTT. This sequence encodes CASSILPGGAGDTQYF.

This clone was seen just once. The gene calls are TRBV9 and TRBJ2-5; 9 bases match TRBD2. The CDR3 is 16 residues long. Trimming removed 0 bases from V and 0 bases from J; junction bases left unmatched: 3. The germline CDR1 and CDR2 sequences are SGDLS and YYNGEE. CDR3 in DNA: TGTGCCAGCAGCGTAGGGGCTAGCGGGGACCAAGAGACCCAGTACTTC. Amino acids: CASSVGASGDQETQYF.

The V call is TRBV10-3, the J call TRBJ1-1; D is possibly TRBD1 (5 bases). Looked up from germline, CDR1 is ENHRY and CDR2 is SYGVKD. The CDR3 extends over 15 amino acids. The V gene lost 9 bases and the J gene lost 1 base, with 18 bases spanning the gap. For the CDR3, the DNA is TGTGCCATTGCCGTCCTCCGGGGGTCGAACACTGAAGCTTTCTTT. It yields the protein CAIAVLRGSNTEAFF.

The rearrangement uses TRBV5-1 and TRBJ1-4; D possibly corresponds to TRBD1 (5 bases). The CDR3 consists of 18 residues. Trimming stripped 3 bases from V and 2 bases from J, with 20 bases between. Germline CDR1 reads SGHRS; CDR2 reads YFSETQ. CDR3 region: CASSWGDGPYGTNEKLFF. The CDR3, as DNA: TGCGCCAGCAGCTGGGGGGACGGACCCTACGGGACTAATGAAAAACTGTTTTTT.

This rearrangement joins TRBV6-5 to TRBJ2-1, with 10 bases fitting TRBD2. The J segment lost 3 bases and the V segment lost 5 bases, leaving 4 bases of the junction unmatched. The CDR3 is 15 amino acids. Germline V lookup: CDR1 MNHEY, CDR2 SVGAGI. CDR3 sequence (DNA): TGTGCCAGCAGTCAAGGGACTAGCGACTACAATGAGCAGTTCTTC. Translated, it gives CASSQGTSDYNEQFF.